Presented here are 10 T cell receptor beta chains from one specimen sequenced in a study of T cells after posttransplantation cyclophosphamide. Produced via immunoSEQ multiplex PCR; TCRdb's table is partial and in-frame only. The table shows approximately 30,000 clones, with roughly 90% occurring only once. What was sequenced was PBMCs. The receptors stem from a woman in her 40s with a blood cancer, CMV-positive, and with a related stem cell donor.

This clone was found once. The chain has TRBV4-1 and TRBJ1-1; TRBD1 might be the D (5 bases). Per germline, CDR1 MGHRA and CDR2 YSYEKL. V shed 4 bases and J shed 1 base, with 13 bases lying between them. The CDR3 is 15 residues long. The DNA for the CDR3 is TGCGCCAGCAGCCCACGGGACTTCAGGAACACTGAAGCTTTCTTT. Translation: CASSPRDFRNTEAFF.

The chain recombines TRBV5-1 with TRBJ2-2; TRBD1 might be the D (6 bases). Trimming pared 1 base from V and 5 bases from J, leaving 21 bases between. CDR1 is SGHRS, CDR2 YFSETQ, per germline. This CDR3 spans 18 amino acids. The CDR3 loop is CASSLIPVGTSGTGELFF. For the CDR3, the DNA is TGCGCCAGCAGCTTGATCCCCGTCGGGACAAGTGGAACCGGGGAGCTGTTTTTT.

CDR3 amino acids: CASSVGAADGRGQFF. In DNA form, the CDR3 reads TGTGCCAGCAGTGTGGGGGCAGCTGACGGGCGAGGGCAGTTCTTC. J is TRBJ2-1 and V is TRBV2; D is perhaps TRBD1 (6 bases). Deletions cut 4 bases from V and 12 bases from J, with 22 bases between. CDR3 size: 15 residues. Germline CDR1 reads SNHLY; CDR2 reads FYNNEI.

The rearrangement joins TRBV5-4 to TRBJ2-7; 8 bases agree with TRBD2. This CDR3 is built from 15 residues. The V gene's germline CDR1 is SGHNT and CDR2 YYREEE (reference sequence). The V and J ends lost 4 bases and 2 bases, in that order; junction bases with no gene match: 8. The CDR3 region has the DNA TGTGCCAGCAGCGGAGCCGGGACTAGAACCTACGAGCAGTACTTC. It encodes CASSGAGTRTYEQYF. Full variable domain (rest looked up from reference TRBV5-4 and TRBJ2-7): ETGVTQSPTHLIKTRGQQVTLRCSSQSGHNTVSWYQQALGQGPQFIFQYYREEENGRGNFPPRFSGLQFPNYSSELNVNALELDDSALYLCASSGAGTRTYEQYFGPGTRLTVT.

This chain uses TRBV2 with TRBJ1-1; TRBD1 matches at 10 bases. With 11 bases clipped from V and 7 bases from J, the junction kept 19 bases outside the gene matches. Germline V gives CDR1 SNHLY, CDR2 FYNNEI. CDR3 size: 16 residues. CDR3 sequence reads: CAVIRGPDRGRGEAFF. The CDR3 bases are TGTGCCGTAATCAGAGGACCAGACAGGGGGCGCGGTGAAGCTTTCTTT.

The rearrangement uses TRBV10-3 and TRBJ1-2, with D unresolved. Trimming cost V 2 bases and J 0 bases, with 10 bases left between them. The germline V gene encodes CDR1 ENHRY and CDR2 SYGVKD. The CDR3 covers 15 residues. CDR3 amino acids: CAISEVGGANYGYTF. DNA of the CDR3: TGTGCCATCAGTGAGGTCGGCGGAGCTAACTATGGCTACACCTTC.

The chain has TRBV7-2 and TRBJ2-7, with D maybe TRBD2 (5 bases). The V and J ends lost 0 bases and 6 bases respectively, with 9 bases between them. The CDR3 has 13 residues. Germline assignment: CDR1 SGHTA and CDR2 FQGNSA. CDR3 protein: CASSLAGGPEQYF. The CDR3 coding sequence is TGTGCCAGCAGCTTAGCCGGAGGACCCGAGCAGTACTTC.

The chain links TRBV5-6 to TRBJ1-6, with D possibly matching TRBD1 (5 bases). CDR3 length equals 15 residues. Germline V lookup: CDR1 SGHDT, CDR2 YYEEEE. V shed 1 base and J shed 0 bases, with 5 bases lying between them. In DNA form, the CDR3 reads TGTGCCAGCAGCTTGCAGGGCTCCTATAATTCACCCCTCCACTTT. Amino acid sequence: CASSLQGSYNSPLHF.

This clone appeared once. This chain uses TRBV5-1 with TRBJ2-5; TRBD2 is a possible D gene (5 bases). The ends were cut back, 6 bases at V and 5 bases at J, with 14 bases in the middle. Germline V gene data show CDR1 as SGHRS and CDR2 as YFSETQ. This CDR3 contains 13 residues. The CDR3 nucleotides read TGCGCCAGCACCTTACAACGAGGGGAGACCCAGTACTTC. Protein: CASTLQRGETQYF.

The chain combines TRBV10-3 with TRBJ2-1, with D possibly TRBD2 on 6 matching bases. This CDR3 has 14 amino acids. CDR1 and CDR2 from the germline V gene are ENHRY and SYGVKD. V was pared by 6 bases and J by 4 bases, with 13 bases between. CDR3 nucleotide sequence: TGTGCCATCAGAAACCGGGACTCATACAATGAGCAGTTCTTC. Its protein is CAIRNRDSYNEQFF.